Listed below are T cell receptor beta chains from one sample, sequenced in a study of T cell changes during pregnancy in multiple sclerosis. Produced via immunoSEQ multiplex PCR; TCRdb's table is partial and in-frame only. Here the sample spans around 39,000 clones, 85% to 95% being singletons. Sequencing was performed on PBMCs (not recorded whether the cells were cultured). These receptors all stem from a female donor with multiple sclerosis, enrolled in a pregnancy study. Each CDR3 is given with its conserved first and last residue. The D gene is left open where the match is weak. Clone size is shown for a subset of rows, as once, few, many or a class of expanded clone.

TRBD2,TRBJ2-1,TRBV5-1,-,CASSSGTSDYNEQFF,TGCGCCAGCAGCTCCGGGACTAGCGACTACAATGAGCAGTTCTTC
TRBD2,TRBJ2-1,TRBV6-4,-,CASSPGTSGNNEQFF,TGTGCCAGCAGCCCCGGGACTAGCGGTAACAATGAGCAGTTCTTC
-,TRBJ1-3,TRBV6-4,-,CASSGHAGGNTIYF,TGTGCCAGCAGCGGACACGCTGGTGGAAACACCATATATTTT
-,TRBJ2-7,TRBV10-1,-,CASSPRGDLPPIEQYF,TGCGCCAGCAGCCCTCGGGGAGACCTACCACCCATCGAGCAGTACTTC
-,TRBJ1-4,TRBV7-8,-,CASRKRGSLEKLFF,TGTGCCAGCAGGAAGCGGGGTTCCCTTGAAAAACTGTTTTTT
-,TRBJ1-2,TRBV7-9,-,CASSPTKQGFIGGYTF,TGTGCCAGCAGCCCCACTAAACAGGGATTTATCGGTGGCTACACCTTC
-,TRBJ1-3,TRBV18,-,CASSPLDSSSGNTIYF,TGTGCCAGCTCACCTTTGGACAGCAGCTCTGGAAACACCATATATTTT
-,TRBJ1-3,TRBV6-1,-,CASSEGPPGRGASGNTIYF,TGTGCCAGCAGTGAAGGACCCCCCGGGCGGGGGGCTTCTGGAAACACCATATATTTT
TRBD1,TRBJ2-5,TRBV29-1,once,CSAPGQGTHGETQYF,TGCAGCGCGCCGGGACAGGGGACGCATGGAGAGACCCAGTACTTC
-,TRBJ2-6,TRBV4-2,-,CASSQDTGGANVLTF,TGTGCCAGCAGCCAAGATACAGGGGGGGCCAACGTCCTGACTTTC
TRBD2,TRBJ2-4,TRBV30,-,CAWAGGETVKNIQYF,TGTGCCTGGGCTGGGGGGGAGACCGTAAAAAACATTCAGTACTTC
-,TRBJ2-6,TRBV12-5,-,CASGLDSGANVLTF,TGTGCTAGTGGTTTGGATTCCGGGGCCAACGTCCTGACTTTC
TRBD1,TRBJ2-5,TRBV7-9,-,CASSSRTGRIQETQYF,TGTGCCAGCAGCTCCAGGACAGGGAGGATCCAAGAGACCCAGTACTTC
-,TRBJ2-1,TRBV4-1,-,CASSPRGYNEQFF,TGCGCCAGCAGCCCCCGTGGGTACAATGAGCAGTTCTTC
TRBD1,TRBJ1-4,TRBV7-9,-,CASTDREVEKLFF,TGTGCCAGCACGGACAGGGAAGTTGAAAAACTGTTTTTT
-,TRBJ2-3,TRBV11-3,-,CASSLTDTQYF,TGTGCCAGCAGCTTAACAGATACGCAGTATTTT
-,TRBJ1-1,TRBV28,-,CASRKEGNTEAFF,TGTGCCAGCAGGAAGGAGGGCAACACTGAAGCTTTCTTT
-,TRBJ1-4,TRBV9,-,CASSVVPQAATNEKLFF,TGTGCCAGCAGCGTAGTTCCCCAGGCCGCAACTAATGAAAAACTGTTTTTT
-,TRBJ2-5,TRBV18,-,CASSNLDSGETQYF,TGTGCCAGCTCCAACCTCGACAGTGGAGAGACCCAGTACTTC
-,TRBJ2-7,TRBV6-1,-,CASNPAQSSYEQYF,TGTGCCAGCAACCCAGCTCAGAGCTCCTACGAGCAGTACTTC
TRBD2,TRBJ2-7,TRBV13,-,CASSLDVRSGRGHYEQYF,TGTGCCAGCAGCTTAGACGTTCGGAGCGGGAGAGGCCACTACGAGCAGTACTTC
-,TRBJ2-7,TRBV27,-,CASHQGPYEQYF,TGTGCCAGCCATCAGGGGCCCTACGAGCAGTACTTC
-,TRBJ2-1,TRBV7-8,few,CASSPATGGKFF,TGTGCCAGCAGCCCCGCCACTGGGGGGAAGTTCTTC
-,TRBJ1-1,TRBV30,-,CAWSVLGATEAFF,TGTGCCTGGAGTGTACTGGGGGCAACTGAAGCTTTCTTT
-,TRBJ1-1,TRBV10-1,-,CASALESNTEAFF,TGCGCCAGCGCTCTAGAGTCGAACACTGAAGCTTTCTTT
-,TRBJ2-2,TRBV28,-,CASSLSVNTGELFF,TGTGCCAGCAGTTTGTCAGTGAACACCGGGGAGCTGTTTTTT
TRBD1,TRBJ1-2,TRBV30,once,CAWGDRARGYTF,TGTGCCTGGGGGGACAGGGCGCGTGGCTACACCTTC
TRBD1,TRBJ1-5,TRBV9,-,CASSGGQGRNQPQHF,TGTGCCAGCAGCGGAGGACAGGGAAGAAATCAGCCCCAGCATTTT
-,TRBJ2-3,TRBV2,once,CASGGAGLADTQYF,TGTGCCAGCGGGGGGGCAGGGCTCGCAGATACGCAGTATTTT
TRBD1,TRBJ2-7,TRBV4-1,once,CASSQTGGGYEQYF,TGCGCCAGCAGCCAGACAGGGGGCGGTTACGAGCAGTACTTC
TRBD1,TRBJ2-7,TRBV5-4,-,CASSSTTGGAAYEQYF,TGTGCCAGCAGCTCTACTACAGGGGGCGCCGCCTACGAGCAGTACTTC
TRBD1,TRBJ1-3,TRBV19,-,CASSIVAGGFYGNTIYF,TGTGCCAGTAGTATAGTGGCAGGGGGCTTCTACGGAAACACCATATATTTT
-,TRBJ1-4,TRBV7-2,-,CASSPQGFGNEKLFF,TGTGCCAGCAGCCCACAGGGATTTGGTAATGAAAAACTGTTTTTT
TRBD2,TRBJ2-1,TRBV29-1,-,CSVWEAGAGEQFF,TGCAGCGTCTGGGAAGCGGGAGCGGGTGAGCAGTTCTTC
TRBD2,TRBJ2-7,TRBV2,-,CASSLLAGTDEQYF,TGTGCCAGCAGCTTACTAGCGGGAACCGACGAGCAGTACTTC
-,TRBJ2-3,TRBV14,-,CASSHAVWGMSDTQYF,TGTGCCAGCAGCCATGCGGTCTGGGGAATGTCAGATACGCAGTATTTT
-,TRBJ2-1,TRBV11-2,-,CASSLEVGSYNEQFF,TGTGCCAGCAGCTTGGAGGTAGGGTCCTACAATGAGCAGTTCTTC
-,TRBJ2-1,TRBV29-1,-,CSVTGPSSNEQFF,TGCAGCGTAACAGGCCCATCTTCCAATGAGCAGTTCTTC
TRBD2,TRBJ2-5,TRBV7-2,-,CASSSRGRAWETQYF,TGTGCCAGCAGCTCCAGAGGGAGGGCTTGGGAGACCCAGTACTTC
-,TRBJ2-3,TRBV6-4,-,CASSDSPEGTDTQYF,TGTGCCAGCAGTGACTCCCCGGAAGGCACAGATACGCAGTATTTT
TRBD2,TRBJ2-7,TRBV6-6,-,CASASGTSGTEQYF,TGTGCCAGCGCTTCCGGGACTAGCGGGACCGAGCAGTACTTC
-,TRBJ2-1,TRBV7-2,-,CASSFLPRRGNNEQFF,TGTGCCAGCAGCTTCCTTCCTAGACGCGGGAACAATGAGCAGTTCTTC
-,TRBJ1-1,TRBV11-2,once,CASSPPFSRQRNTEAFF,TGTGCCAGCAGCCCCCCGTTTTCGAGACAGAGGAACACTGAAGCTTTCTTT
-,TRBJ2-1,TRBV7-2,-,CASSPQAGTPYNEQFF,TGTGCCAGCAGCCCCCAAGCCGGGACTCCGTACAATGAGCAGTTCTTC
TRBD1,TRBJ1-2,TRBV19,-,CASRWGGGRSYGYTF,TGTGCCAGTAGATGGGGAGGGGGCAGATCCTATGGCTACACCTTC
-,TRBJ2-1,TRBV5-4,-,CASSFSYNEQFF,TGTGCCAGCAGCTTTAGCTACAATGAGCAGTTCTTC
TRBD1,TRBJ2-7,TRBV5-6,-,CASSFRDRGNEQYF,TGTGCCAGCAGCTTCCGGGACAGGGGTAACGAGCAGTACTTC
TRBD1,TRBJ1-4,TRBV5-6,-,CASSYRGRGFEKLFF,TGTGCCAGCAGCTACAGGGGGCGAGGGTTTGAAAAACTGTTTTTT
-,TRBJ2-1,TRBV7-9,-,CASSLGGSNEQFF,TGTGCCAGCAGCTTAGGGGGCAGCAATGAGCAGTTCTTC
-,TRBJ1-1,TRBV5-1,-,CASSHSLNTEAFF,TGCGCCAGCAGCCACTCCTTGAACACTGAAGCTTTCTTT
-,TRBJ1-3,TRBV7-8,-,CASSLALNTIYF,TGTGCCAGCAGCTTAGCTCTAAACACCATATATTTT